These 17 T cell receptor beta chains were all obtained from the same sample, sequenced in a study of blood T cell repertoires in COVID-19. Profiled with immunoSEQ multiplex PCR; TCRdb holds only in-frame clones, not every one. There are more than 350,000 clones in the sample; 85% to 90% occur only once, and approximately 9.3% lies in the top ten. The sequencing input was PBMCs or T cells enriched from blood (not recorded which). The receptors come from a woman aged 50 to 60 who had recovered from COVID-19.

J is TRBJ1-1 and V is TRBV25-1; the match to TRBD1 covers 8 bases. The V gene's germline CDR1 is MGHDK and CDR2 SYGVNS. CDR3 length: 14 residues. Unmatched junction bases numbered 5, after V lost 5 bases and J lost 3 bases. The CDR3 sequence: CASSPDREHTEAFF. CDR3 coding DNA: TGTGCCAGCAGTCCGGACAGGGAACACACTGAAGCTTTCTTT. Together with reference TRBV25-1 and TRBJ1-1, the CDR3 gives the full variable domain: EADIYQTPRYLVIGTGKKITLECSQTMGHDKMYWYQQDPGMELHLIHYSYGVNSTEKGDLSSESTVSRIRTEHFPLTLESARPSHTSQYLCASSPDREHTEAFFGQGTRLTVV.

V and J are TRBV18 and TRBJ1-1, with unresolved D. Germline CDR1 and CDR2: KGHSH and LQKENI. The CDR3 totals 12 residues. Trimming pared 6 bases from V and 6 bases from J, leaving 11 bases between. The DNA for the CDR3 is TGTGCCAGCTCTATAACCGGGTCTGAAGCTTTCTTT. Translating gives CASSITGSEAFF.

The chain uses TRBV2 and TRBJ1-6; 12 nucleotides align to TRBD1. Germline V lookup: CDR1 SNHLY, CDR2 FYNNEI. Germline trimming cut 4 bases from V and 9 bases from J; bases unmatched to any gene: 4. The length of the CDR3 is 15 residues. CDR3 sequence (DNA): TGTGCCAGCAGTGGGGGACAGGGGGCATTTTCACCCCTCCACTTT. Translation: CASSGGQGAFSPLHF.

The J gene is TRBJ1-1, the V gene TRBV29-1, with a tentative D call TRBD1 (5 bases). This CDR3 comprises 14 residues. Trimming left V 7 bases short and J 11 bases short, with 26 bases between. Germline V gene lookup returns CDR1 SQVTM and CDR2 ANQGSEA. As DNA, the CDR3 is TGCAGCGAATGGCCAGTGCAGGGCGAGAACGGGGCTTTCTTT. This gives the protein CSEWPVQGENGAFF.

This clone was seen just once. The rearrangement uses TRBV30 and TRBJ1-2, with unresolved D. CDR3 length equals 15 residues. V dropped 7 bases and J dropped 8 bases, with 26 bases sitting between them. Per germline, CDR1 GTSNPN and CDR2 SVGIG (reference sequence). The CDR3 loop reads CAFTLSVSPLEGYTF. The CDR3 nucleotides read TGTGCCTTTACTCTATCCGTCTCCCCACTTGAGGGCTACACCTTC.

This chain joins TRBV12-5 and TRBJ2-2; D is possibly TRBD2 (5 bases). V was cut by 6 bases and J by 3 bases, with 11 bases left in between. CDR1 and CDR2 from the germline V gene are LGHNT and FRNRAP. The CDR3 extends over 14 amino acids. CDR3 in DNA: TGTGCTAGTGGCTCGGGGATTGACACCGGGGAGCTGTTTTTT. Residues: CASGSGIDTGELFF.

This clone was seen once. This sequence joins TRBV3-1 (or the pseudogene TRBV3-2) and TRBJ1-5; D perhaps matches TRBD1 (6 bases). Germline lookup yields CDR1 LGHDT and CDR2 YNNKEL (reference sequence). This CDR3 is 15 amino acids long. V lost 4 bases to trimming and J lost 2 bases, with 12 bases between them. The chain's CDR3 is CASSPTRQGNQPQHF. CDR3 DNA: TGTGCCAGCAGCCCGACCCGACAGGGCAATCAGCCCCAGCATTTT.

This sequence joins TRBV7-8 and TRBJ1-6; D unclear. CDR3 length: 13 amino acids. The V gene's germline CDR1 is SGHVS and CDR2 FQNEAQ. V gave up 1 base and J gave up 12 bases, with 10 bases separating them. The CDR3 region has the DNA TGTGCCAGCAGCTTAGGCGGACTGAGACCCCTCCACTTT. Protein product: CASSLGGLRPLHF. The full variable domain, in which reference TRBV7-8 and TRBJ1-6 provide the parts outside the CDR3, is GAGVSQSPRYKVAKRGQDVALRCDPISGHVSLFWYQQALGQGPEFLTYFQNEAQLDKSGLPSDRFFAERPEGSVSTLKIQRTQQEDSAVYLCASSLGGLRPLHFGNGTRLTVT.

This chain joins TRBV27 and TRBJ2-3, with 7 bases aligning to TRBD2. The CDR3 has 16 amino acids. Trimming removed 4 bases from V and 0 bases from J; junction bases left unmatched: 7. Germline V gene sequence: CDR1 MNHEY, CDR2 SMNVEV (reference sequence). This CDR3 reads CASSYRTRPSTDTQYF. The CDR3 coding sequence is TGTGCCAGCAGTTACCGGACTAGACCTAGCACAGATACGCAGTATTTT.

The chain uses TRBV6-1 and TRBJ1-2; 7 bases are a match to TRBD1. The CDR3 length is 15 residues. Germline loops: CDR1 MNHNS, CDR2 SASEGT. V lost 1 base, J lost 4 bases, and 6 bases stayed unmatched. CDR3 sequence (DNA): TGTGCCAGCAGTGAAGATCCGGACAGGTCCTATGGCTACACCTTC. Translation gives CASSEDPDRSYGYTF.

This rearrangement joins TRBV5-4 to TRBJ1-2, with a tentative D call TRBD1 (5 bases). Between the trimmed V and J ends, which lost 5 bases and 4 bases, there was a span of 15 bases. Germline CDR1 SGHNT, CDR2 YYREEE (reference sequence). This CDR3 spans 14 amino acids. The CDR3 loop is CASSWGSDPYGYTF. The CDR3 region has the DNA TGTGCCAGCAGTTGGGGCTCAGATCCCTATGGCTACACCTTC. Based on the CDR3 plus reference TRBV5-4 and TRBJ1-2, the full variable domain is ETGVTQSPTHLIKTRGQQVTLRCSSQSGHNTVSWYQQALGQGPQFIFQYYREEENGRGNFPPRFSGLQFPNYSSELNVNALELDDSALYLCASSWGSDPYGYTFGSGTRLTVV.

CDR3 coding DNA: TGTGCCAGCAGCGGAGGACAGTATAATTCACCCCTCCACTTT. Amino acid sequence: CASSGGQYNSPLHF. V is TRBV5-8 and J is TRBJ1-6; D perhaps matches TRBD1 (6 bases). In germline, CDR1 is SGHTS, CDR2 YDEGEE. Trimming shortened V by 4 bases and J by 4 bases, and 9 bases separated the two germline ends. The CDR3 consists of 14 residues.

Only one count was recorded for this clone. The chain carries TRBV7-9 and TRBJ2-7, with TRBD2 as a possible D gene (5 bases). The CDR3 consists of 12 residues. Per germline, CDR1 SEHNR and CDR2 FQNEAQ (reference sequence). The ends were cut back, 6 bases at V and 3 bases at J, with 9 bases in the middle. CDR3 loop: CASSSGNYEQYF. In DNA, the CDR3 is TGTGCCAGCAGTTCCGGGAACTACGAGCAGTACTTC.

The rearrangement uses TRBV6-1 and TRBJ2-3, with TRBD2 matching over 7 bases. Germline CDR1 is MNHNS and CDR2 is SASEGT. The CDR3 has 15 amino acids. V lost 3 bases, J lost 0 bases, and 3 bases stayed unmatched. Written as DNA, the CDR3 is TGTGCCAGCAGTGATCCGCGGGGGAGCACAGATACGCAGTATTTT. Translation: CASSDPRGSTDTQYF.

The chain combines TRBV6-5 with TRBJ1-1; TRBD1 matches 8 bases. Germline loops: CDR1 MNHEY, CDR2 SVGAGI. CDR3 length: 15 residues. The junction had 13 bases not matched to a gene; V was cut back by 7 bases and J by 6 bases. CDR3 in DNA: TGTGCCAGCAATCCATCACAGGGGGGCAGGGCTGAAGCTTTCTTT. It encodes CASNPSQGGRAEAFF.

The chain combines TRBV11-2 with TRBJ1-2, with D perhaps matching TRBD1 (5 bases). CDR3 size: 14 residues. The germline gives CDR1 SGHAT, CDR2 FQNNGV. V shed 1 base and J shed 4 bases, with 10 bases lying between them. CDR3 nucleotide sequence: TGTGCCAGCAGCTTAGTTATCGACAGCTATGGCTACACCTTC. This gives the protein CASSLVIDSYGYTF.

This clone turned up a few times. The chain carries TRBV7-9 and TRBJ2-7; TRBD2 might be the D (6 bases). The CDR3 extends over 16 amino acids. CDR1 is SEHNR and CDR2 is FQNEAQ in the germline V gene (reference sequence). V lost 0 bases and J lost 0, with 12 bases in between. The CDR3: CASSLAGGRSSYEQYF. As DNA, the CDR3 is TGTGCCAGCAGCTTAGCGGGTGGGAGGAGCTCCTACGAGCAGTACTTC.